The rows below give T cell receptor beta chains drawn from one sample of a study of blood T cell repertoires in COVID-19. The data were produced by immunoSEQ multiplex PCR, yet TCRdb's version contains in-frame clones alone and is incomplete. The repertoire holds approximately 300,000 clones, with under 90% as singletons. Sequencing input: PBMCs or T cells enriched from blood (not recorded which). These receptors were taken from a woman aged 18 to 35 who had recovered from COVID-19. Both conserved end residues are part of each CDR3.

j_gene: TRBJ1-3; v_gene: TRBV28; CDR3aa: CASCTGPSSGNTIYF
j_gene: TRBJ2-1; v_gene: TRBV10-3; CDR3aa: CAISGQGSNSYNEQFF
j_gene: TRBJ2-7; v_gene: TRBV5-1; CDR3aa: CASSFGSGSIYEQYF
j_gene: TRBJ2-2; v_gene: TRBV28; CDR3aa: CASRSGQAGELFF
j_gene: TRBJ2-7; v_gene: TRBV27; CDR3aa: CASSPSGDRSYEQYF
j_gene: TRBJ2-5; v_gene: TRBV5-6; CDR3aa: CASSLPGLGLETQYF
j_gene: TRBJ1-3; v_gene: TRBV6-5; CDR3aa: CASCKGTGNTIYF
j_gene: TRBJ2-5; v_gene: TRBV19; CDR3aa: CASSPRRTGVETQYF
j_gene: TRBJ1-4; v_gene: TRBV6-6; CDR3aa: CASSPSGTGVGNEKLFF
j_gene: TRBJ1-2; v_gene: TRBV11-2; CDR3aa: CASSFGHSANYGYTF
j_gene: TRBJ2-6; v_gene: TRBV2; CDR3aa: CASRGYSGANVLTF